The clone carrying this T cell receptor beta chain was recorded only once. The target antigen is unknown. Using RNA transcripts as the source, TCR beta CDR3 regions were amplified. First-round RT-PCR targeting the TCR CDR3 was performed with the HTBI primer set. MiXCR, run by TCRdb on the multiplex PCR reads, gives a single entry per CDR3 protein. The table lists some 300,000 distinct CDR3 sequences, around a sixth of them singletons. Hyperthyroidism, newly diagnosed and lasting under 2 months, affected patients aged 18 to 65. The data derive from a study of T cells in Graves' hyperthyroidism and ophthalmopathy. General study results and limits: A median around 6 months before onset, the model predicted ophthalmopathy. Most thyroid clonotypes expanded above 0.001 appeared in blood too.

The CDR3 length is 14 residues. Germline V gives CDR1 MNHEY, CDR2 SVGAGI. V was pared by 6 bases and J by 7 bases, with 12 bases of the junction left unmatched. The receptor's source is a man under 40 with Graves' hyperthyroidism. The chain uses TRBV6-5 and TRBJ2-7; 7 bases are a match to TRBD1. Material for sequencing was blood. The CDR3 spells CASSLPSTGREQYF. The CDR3 region has the DNA TGTGCCAGCAGCTTACCATCGACAGGGCGGGAGCAGTACTTC.